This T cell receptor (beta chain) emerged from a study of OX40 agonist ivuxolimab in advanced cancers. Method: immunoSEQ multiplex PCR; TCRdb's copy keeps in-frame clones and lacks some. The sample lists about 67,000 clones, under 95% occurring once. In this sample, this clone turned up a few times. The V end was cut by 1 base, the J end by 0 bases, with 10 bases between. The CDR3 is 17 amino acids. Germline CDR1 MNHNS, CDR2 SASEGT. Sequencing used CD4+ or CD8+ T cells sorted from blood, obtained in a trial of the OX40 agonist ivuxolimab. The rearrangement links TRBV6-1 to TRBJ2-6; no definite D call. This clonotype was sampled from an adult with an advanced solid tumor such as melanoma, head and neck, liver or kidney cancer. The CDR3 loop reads CASSEGVGFSGANVLTF. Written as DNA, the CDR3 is TGTGCCAGCAGTGAAGGTGTCGGATTCTCTGGGGCCAACGTCCTGACTTTC.